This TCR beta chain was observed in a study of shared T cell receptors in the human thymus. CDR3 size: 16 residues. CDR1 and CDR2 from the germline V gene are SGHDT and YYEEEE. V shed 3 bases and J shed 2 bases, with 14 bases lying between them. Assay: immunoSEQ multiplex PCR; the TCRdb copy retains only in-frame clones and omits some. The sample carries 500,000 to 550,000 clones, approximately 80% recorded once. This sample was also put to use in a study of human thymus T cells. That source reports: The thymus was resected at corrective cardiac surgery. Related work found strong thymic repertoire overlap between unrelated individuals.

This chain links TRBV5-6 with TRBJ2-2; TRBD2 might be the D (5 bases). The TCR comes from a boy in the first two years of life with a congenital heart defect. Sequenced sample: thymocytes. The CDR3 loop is CASSSIAGPNTGELFF. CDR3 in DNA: TGTGCCAGCAGCTCGATTGCGGGCCCTAACACCGGGGAGCTGTTTTTT. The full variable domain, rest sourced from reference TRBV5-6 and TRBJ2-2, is DAGVTQSPTHLIKTRGQQVTLRCSPKSGHDTVSWYQQALGQGPQFIFQYYEEEERQRGNFPDRFSGHQFPNYSSELNVNALLLGDSALYLCASSSIAGPNTGELFFGEGSRLTVL.